This T cell receptor (beta chain) was found in a study of T cells in Graves' hyperthyroidism and ophthalmopathy. Findings and limits, study-wide: Ophthalmopathy was identified by the model a median about six months ahead of onset. Blood also held most thyroid clonotypes expanded beyond 0.001.

This clonotype was seen more than once but under ten times. The target antigen is unknown. The TCR beta CDR3 regions underwent amplification using RNA transcripts as the source. Primed by the HTBI set, a first-round RT-PCR was run on the TCR CDR3. TCRdb recomputed calls from the multiplex PCR reads with MiXCR, one row per CDR3 protein. The sample has 600,000 or so distinct CDR3 sequences, around 42% seen once. Germline V CDR1 and CDR2: LNHDA, SQIVND (reference sequence). Losses at the gene ends were 5 bases for V and 1 base for J; bases not matched to a gene: 9. The CDR3 has 16 residues. Researchers barred patients who had uncontrolled infection, other autoimmune disease, pregnancy or lactation. Thyroid ultrasound and orbital computed tomography, with clinical symptoms and serum thyroxine and TRAb, informed diagnoses.

The chain is built from TRBV19 and TRBJ2-7; TRBD1 matches at 9 bases. This TCR was recovered from a woman in her late teens or twenties with Graves' hyperthyroidism. Specimen: peripheral blood or thyroid tissue (not recorded which). The CDR3 region is CASSAPGTGRSYEQYF. DNA for the CDR3: TGTGCCAGTAGTGCTCCCGGGACAGGGCGTTCCTACGAGCAGTACTTC.